What follows are 8 T cell receptor beta chains derived from one specimen sequenced in a study of CD8 T cells in ankylosing spondylitis (dated by TCRdb to 2016 to 2017). Study-wide findings and limitations: A TCR beta motif of 8 or 9 highly homologous amino acid variants appeared characteristic of blood from ankylosing spondylitis patients.

Antigen specificity for these receptors is unknown. Receptor libraries were prepared by 5' RACE. The sequencer was an Illumina HiSeq 2500. In-frame beta chains were kept once TCRdb had trimmed the public reads at Q25 with fastp and called clones with MiXCR. Each entry merges the rows of one CDR3 protein and shows their most common DNA and genes. A total of roughly 400,000 distinct CDR3 sequences appear in this sample, around 20% of them only once. The ten largest clones capture around 16% of the sample. Sequencing was carried out using blood, either unsorted or a sorted T cell fraction (not recorded which). The receptors originated from a male donor with ankylosing spondylitis.

V gene TRBV6-2 or TRBV6-3 combines with J gene TRBJ1-5; 8 nucleotides agree with TRBD1. Germline V gene lookup returns CDR1 MNHEY and CDR2 SVGEGT. The V segment lost 5 bases and the J segment 4 bases; nucleotides outside the gene matches: 4. The CDR3 totals 14 residues. The DNA of the CDR3 is TGTGCCAGCAGTAGGACAGGGATAAATCAGCCCCAGCATTTT. This sequence encodes CASSRTGINQPQHF.

This clonotype was detected only a few times. The genes are TRBV24-1 and TRBJ2-2; 12 bases match TRBD2. Germline V gene data show CDR1 as KGHDR and CDR2 as SFDVKD. The CDR3 is 17 amino acids. Trimming cost V 3 bases and J 4 bases; bases outside gene matches: 5. CDR3 region: CATSDRTSGVPTGELFF. The CDR3 nucleotides read TGTGCCACCAGTGATCGGACTAGCGGGGTACCCACCGGGGAGCTGTTTTTT.

This clonotype was seen at least ten times. This chain connects TRBV12-3 or TRBV12-4 to TRBJ2-1; 8 bases match TRBD2. The CDR3 loop spans 15 amino acids. V gave up 5 bases and J gave up 6 bases; unmatched junction bases: 9. CDR3 residues: CASSRAGTRFNEQFF. CDR3 DNA: TGTGCCAGCAGTCGAGCCGGGACTAGATTCAATGAGCAGTTCTTC.

J is TRBJ2-7 and V is TRBV28, with 7 positions matching TRBD2. The germline V gene has CDR1 MDHEN and CDR2 SYDVKM. V gave up 10 bases and J gave up 2 bases; unmatched junction bases: 8. The CDR3 is made up of 13 amino acids. The CDR3 loop reads CATRLADPYEQYF. As DNA, the CDR3 is TGTGCCACCCGACTAGCCGACCCCTACGAGCAGTACTTC.

The rearrangement uses TRBV20-1 and TRBJ2-1, with 8 positions matching TRBD1. Looked up from germline, CDR1 is DFQATT and CDR2 is SNEGSKA (reference sequence). The CDR3 spans 13 residues. Germline trimming cut 7 bases from V and 4 bases from J; bases unmatched to any gene: 6. The CDR3 coding sequence is TGCAGTGGAACACAGGGGGGTTACAATGAGCAGTTCTTC. Residues: CSGTQGGYNEQFF.

This clonotype was seen repeatedly, ten times or more. This chain joins TRBV29-1 and TRBJ2-7; D may be TRBD1 (6 bases). V was pared by 4 bases and J by 3 bases, with 19 bases between. Germline V gives CDR1 SQVTM, CDR2 ANQGSEA. The CDR3 contains 15 residues. CDR3: CSVGVLWGLNYEQYF. The CDR3 DNA is TGCAGCGTTGGGGTCCTGTGGGGGCTGAACTACGAGCAGTACTTC.

The gene calls are TRBV5-1 and TRBJ2-2; 11 bases agree with TRBD2. V lost 2 bases to trimming and J lost 4 bases; unmatched junction nucleotides: 7. In germline, CDR1 is SGHRS, CDR2 YFSETQ. The CDR3 has 17 residues. CDR3 in amino acids: CASSFVAGGPSTGELFF. CDR3 DNA sequence: TGCGCCAGCAGCTTCGTAGCGGGAGGGCCGAGCACCGGGGAGCTGTTTTTT.

V gene TRBV12-3 or TRBV12-4 combines with J gene TRBJ2-1; D remains unclear. V lost 4 bases and J 2 bases, leaving 6 bases between the germline ends. This CDR3 has 13 residues. CDR3 loop: CASSYGPYNEQFF. In DNA form, the CDR3 reads TGTGCCAGCAGTTATGGACCCTACAATGAGCAGTTCTTC.